Listed below are T cell receptor beta chains from one sample, sequenced in a study of blood T cell repertoires in COVID-19. Clones were read by immunoSEQ multiplex PCR, and TCRdb kept only the in-frame ones, dropping some. Here the sample spans roughly 360,000 clones, over 80% being singletons. The sequencing sample was made of PBMCs or T cells enriched from blood (not recorded which). These receptors were taken from a woman aged 50 to 60 who had recovered from COVID-19. CDR3s include the opening cysteine and the closing phenylalanine or tryptophan. The D gene is left open where the match is weak. The listing skips clone size in some rows; elsewhere it reads once, few, many or a size class.

size: NA
V: TRBV12-2
D: NA
J: TRBJ1-2
CDR3: CASRLAHRDTATRYGYTF
DNA: TGTGCAAGTCGCTTAGCGCACAGGGACACGGCAACTCGCTATGGCTACACCTTC

size: NA
V: TRBV7-2
D: NA
J: TRBJ1-2
CDR3: CASSLVYSGVEGYTF
DNA: TGTGCCAGCAGCTTAGTCTATTCAGGGGTGGAAGGCTACACCTTC

size: NA
V: TRBV19
D: TRBD1
J: TRBJ2-4
CDR3: CASSIGDRGLNIQYF
DNA: TGTGCCAGTAGTATAGGGGACAGGGGATTGAACATTCAGTACTTC

size: NA
V: TRBV7-6
D: NA
J: TRBJ1-6
CDR3: CASSPDPRPGSPLHF
DNA: TGTGCCAGCAGCCCCGACCCCAGGCCGGGGTCACCCCTCCACTTT

size: NA
V: TRBV19
D: TRBD1
J: TRBJ1-1
CDR3: CASSLTGVNTEAFF
DNA: TGTGCCAGTAGCCTAACAGGGGTGAACACTGAAGCTTTCTTT

size: NA
V: TRBV5-6
D: NA
J: TRBJ1-2
CDR3: CASSLSSNSYGYTF
DNA: TGTGCCAGCAGCTTGAGTTCGAACAGCTATGGCTACACCTTC

size: few
V: TRBV7-2
D: NA
J: TRBJ1-4
CDR3: CASSPYGGAGEKLFF
DNA: TGTGCCAGCAGCCCATACGGGGGGGCCGGTGAAAAACTGTTTTTT

size: NA
V: TRBV11-3
D: NA
J: TRBJ1-2
CDR3: CASSPGREEDGYTF
DNA: TGTGCCAGCAGTCCAGGTCGGGAGGAGGATGGCTACACCTTC

size: NA
V: TRBV9
D: TRBD2
J: TRBJ2-1
CDR3: CASSRLGGLGEQFF
DNA: TGTGCCAGCAGCCGTCTGGGAGGGCTCGGTGAGCAGTTCTTC

size: NA
V: TRBV10-3
D: NA
J: TRBJ1-1
CDR3: CAGSGHLNTEAFF
DNA: TGTGCCGGATCGGGACACCTGAACACTGAAGCTTTCTTT

size: NA
V: TRBV20-1
D: NA
J: TRBJ1-1
CDR3: CSASKQGRPEAFF
DNA: TGCAGTGCTAGTAAGCAGGGAAGGCCTGAAGCTTTCTTT